The present T cell receptor (beta chain) was sequenced within a study of T cell repertoires in cytomegalovirus infection. Study-wide background: Recently identified HLA-C-restricted CMV epitopes were used, and well-studied HLA-B-restricted CMV epitopes were used as well.

Germline V lookup: CDR1 MNHEY, CDR2 SVGEGT. V was clipped by 5 bases and J by 9 bases, with 14 bases between them. The CDR3 loop spans 13 amino acids. From the reads, TCRdb called clonotypes with MiXCR, one entry per CDR3 protein. The sample holds about 770,000 distinct CDR3 sequences, under 35% seen once. This clonotype is a singleton in its sample. Its antigen is unidentified. V and J are TRBV6-2 or TRBV6-3 and TRBJ1-5, with a possible D match to TRBD1 (6 bases). The sequence was collected from a human donor in good health (CMV status not recorded). Some clones in this sample may be carry-over from other donors' samples. The sample in question was cultured CD8+ T cells from PBMCs, obtained from culture after CMV antigen stimulation. CDR3 protein: CASSRDRGGPQHF. CDR3 in DNA: TGTGCCAGCAGTCGAGATAGGGGGGGGCCCCAGCATTTT.